This TCR beta chain originates from a study of Graves' ophthalmopathy and Graves' hyperthyroidism. Findings and limits, study-wide: Appearing in blood as well were most expanded thyroid clonotypes above 0.001 frequency.

Reliance was placed on clinical symptoms, serum thyroxine, TRAb, thyroid ultrasound and orbital computed tomography for diagnosis. This clonotype was seen a few times. Its antigen is still unknown. From germline, CDR1 is MNHNS and CDR2 SASEGT. The V end was cut by 0 bases, the J end by 0 bases, with 8 bases between. CDR3 length: 15 amino acids. The study amplified TCR beta CDR3 regions using RNA transcripts. First-round RT-PCR employed HTBI primers, with a second-round multiplex PCR after it. TCRdb recomputed calls from the multiplex PCR reads with MiXCR, one row per CDR3 protein. The sample has roughly 610,000 distinct CDR3 sequences; 22% are singletons.

V and J are TRBV6-1 and TRBJ2-5; TRBD1 is a possible D gene (5 bases). The sample was peripheral blood. This TCR derives from a young woman with stable Graves' hyperthyroidism. Some clones in this sample may be carry-over from other donors' samples. CDR3 bases: TGTGCCAGCAGTGAAGCGACAGACTACCAAGAGACCCAGTACTTC. Translating it yields CASSEATDYQETQYF.